This TCR beta chain is from a study of CD8+CD57+ T cells in acquired aplastic anemia. Study summary: Roughly 11 million reads were obtained on average for healthy donor CD4+ cells.

A word on this clonotype: One end of the junction fails to match germline, which may point to a read error.

Investigators profiled TCR beta VDJ and CDR3 from genomic DNA template. TCRdb re-called the reads through MiXCR, storing one row per CDR3 protein. The sample holds hundreds of thousands of distinct CDR3 sequences, around 68% seen once. This TCR was sampled from a human donor in good health, serving as a control. Sequenced material: sorted CD4+, CD8+, or CD8+CD57+ T cells (not recorded which) from PBMCs.

The CDR3 spells CASSFGLPRQGGTGGLFF. The CDR3 region has the DNA TGTGCCAGCAGTTTCGGCCTTCCTAGACAGGGTGGCACCGGGGGGCTGTTTTTT. V usage is TRBV12-3 or TRBV12-4 and J usage is TRBJ2-2, with D possibly being TRBD1 (7 bases). There are 18 residues in the CDR3.